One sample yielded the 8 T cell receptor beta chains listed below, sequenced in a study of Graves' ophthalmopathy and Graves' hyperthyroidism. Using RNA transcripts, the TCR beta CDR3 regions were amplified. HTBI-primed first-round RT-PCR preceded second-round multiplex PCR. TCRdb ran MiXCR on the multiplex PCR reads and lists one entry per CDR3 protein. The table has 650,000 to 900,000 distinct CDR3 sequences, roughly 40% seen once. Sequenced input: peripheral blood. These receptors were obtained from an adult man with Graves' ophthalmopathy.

The CDR3 DNA reads as TGCAGCGCAAACCCCGTGTGGGGTGAGCAGTTCTTC. This codes for CSANPVWGEQFF. The chain has TRBV29-1 and TRBJ2-1; D remains ambiguous. Trimming shortened V by 7 bases and J by 9 bases, and 16 bases separated the two germline ends. The length of the CDR3 is 12 residues. CDR1 SQVTM and CDR2 ANQGSEA come from the germline V gene.

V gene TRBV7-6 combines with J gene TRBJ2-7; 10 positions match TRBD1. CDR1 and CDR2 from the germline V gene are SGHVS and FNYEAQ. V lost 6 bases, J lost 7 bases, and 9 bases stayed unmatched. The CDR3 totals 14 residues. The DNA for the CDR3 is TGTGCCAGCAGTAGTCCCGGGACAGGGGAAGAGCAGTACTTC. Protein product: CASSSPGTGEEQYF.

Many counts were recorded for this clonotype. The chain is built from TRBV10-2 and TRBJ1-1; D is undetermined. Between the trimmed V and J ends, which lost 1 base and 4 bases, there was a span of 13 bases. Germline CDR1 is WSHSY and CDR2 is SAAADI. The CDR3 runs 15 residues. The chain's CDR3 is CASSEYGMGSTEAFF. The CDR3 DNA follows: TGCGCCAGCAGTGAGTATGGTATGGGAAGCACTGAAGCTTTCTTT.

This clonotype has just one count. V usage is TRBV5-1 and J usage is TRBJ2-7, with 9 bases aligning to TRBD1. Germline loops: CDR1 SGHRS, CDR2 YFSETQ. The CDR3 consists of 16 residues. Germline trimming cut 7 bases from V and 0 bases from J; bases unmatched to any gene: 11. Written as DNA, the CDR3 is TGCGCCAGCGGTCCCGGGACAGGGTTCAGCTCCTACGAGCAGTACTTC. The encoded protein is CASGPGTGFSSYEQYF.

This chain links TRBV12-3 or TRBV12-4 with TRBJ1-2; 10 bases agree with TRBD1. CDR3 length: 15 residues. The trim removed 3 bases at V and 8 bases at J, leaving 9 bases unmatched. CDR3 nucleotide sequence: TGTGCCAGCAGTTTGAGGACAGGGGGTATGAGAGGCTACACCTTC. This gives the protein CASSLRTGGMRGYTF.

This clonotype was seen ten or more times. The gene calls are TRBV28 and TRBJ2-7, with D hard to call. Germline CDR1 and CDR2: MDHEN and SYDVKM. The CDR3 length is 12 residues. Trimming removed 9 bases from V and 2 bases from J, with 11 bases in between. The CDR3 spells CASTGSPYEQYF. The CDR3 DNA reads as TGTGCCAGTACCGGGTCCCCCTACGAGCAGTACTTC.

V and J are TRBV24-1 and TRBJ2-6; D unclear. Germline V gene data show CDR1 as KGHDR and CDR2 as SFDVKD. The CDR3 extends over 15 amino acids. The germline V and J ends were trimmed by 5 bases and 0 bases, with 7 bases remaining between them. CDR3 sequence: CATSAYRSGANVLTF. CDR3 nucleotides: TGTGCCACCAGTGCCTACCGCTCTGGGGCCAACGTCCTGACTTTC.

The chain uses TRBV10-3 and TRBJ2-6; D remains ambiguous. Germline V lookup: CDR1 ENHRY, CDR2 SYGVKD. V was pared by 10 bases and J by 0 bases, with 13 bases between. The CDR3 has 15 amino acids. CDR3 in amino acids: CATSMVLSGANVLTF. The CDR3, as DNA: TGTGCCACCTCGATGGTCCTCTCTGGGGCCAACGTCCTGACTTTC.